This T cell receptor (beta chain) was sequenced in a study of blood T cell repertoires in COVID-19. Participants spanned ages about 18 to 100 years and resided in fewer than 30 US areas. Per the germline V gene, CDR1 is SEHNR and CDR2 is FQNEAQ (reference sequence). V dropped 5 bases and J dropped 0 bases, with 11 bases sitting between them. The CDR3 has 15 residues. Clones were read by immunoSEQ multiplex PCR, and TCRdb kept only the in-frame ones, dropping some. The sample has roughly 220,000 clones; around nine tenths are singletons. The sequenced sample was PBMCs or T cells enriched from blood (not recorded which). This sequence was found in a woman between 50 and 59 years old with acute COVID-19. The rearrangement links TRBV7-9 to TRBJ1-3, with D possibly matching TRBD1 (5 bases). CDR3: CASSTDRSSGNTIYF. CDR3 coding DNA: TGTGCCAGCAGCACCGACAGAAGCTCTGGAAACACCATATATTTT. Variable domain in full (rest from reference TRBV7-9 and TRBJ1-3): DTGVSQNPRHKITKRGQNVTFRCDPISEHNRLYWYRQTLGQGPEFLTYFQNEAQLEKSRLLSDRFSAERPKGSFSTLEIQRTEQGDSAMYLCASSTDRSSGNTIYFGEGSWLTVV.